This entry lists 13 T cell receptor beta chains sequenced from one sample in a study of graft-versus-host responses after intestinal transplantation. The table came from immunoSEQ multiplex PCR; TCRdb's copy has only in-frame clones and leaves some out. This sample has a few thousand clones, with approximately 31% found just once. Specimen: alloreactive CD4+ T cells from a mixed lymphocyte reaction culture, collected before transplantation. Subset here: CFSE-low proliferating T cells sorted from approximately 6-day pre-transplant mixed lymphocyte reaction (GvH or HvG direction). All receptors come from a human patient who was an organ donor for intestinal transplantation.

CDR3 in amino acids: CASSIAVGAGPLASTDTQYF. CDR3 DNA sequence: TGTGCCAGTAGTATAGCAGTTGGAGCGGGGCCCCTCGCTAGCACAGATACGCAGTATTTT. The V gene is TRBV19, the J gene TRBJ2-3, with TRBD2 matching 7 bases. CDR1 is LNHDA, CDR2 SQIVND, per germline (reference sequence). V lost 1 base, J lost 0 bases, and 16 bases stayed unmatched. This CDR3 contains 20 residues.

This chain links TRBV9 with TRBJ2-3; 10 nucleotides agree with TRBD1. The germline V gene encodes CDR1 SGDLS and CDR2 YYNGEE. The V gene end was trimmed by 4 bases and the J gene end by 5 bases; junction bases not matched to a gene: 10. This CDR3 comprises 16 residues. The chain's CDR3 is CASSSTAGQGGDTQYF. Here the CDR3 DNA reads TGTGCCAGCAGCTCCACAGCCGGACAGGGGGGAGATACGCAGTATTTT.

The chain recombines TRBV11-2 with TRBJ1-6; D might be TRBD1 (6 bases). The CDR3 covers 13 residues. The V and J ends lost 4 bases and 7 bases respectively, with 8 bases between them. Germline CDR1 and CDR2: SGHAT and FQNNGV. The CDR3 coding sequence is TGTGCCAGCAGCTCGGACAGCAATTCACCCCTCCACTTT. It encodes CASSSDSNSPLHF.

This clone was observed a handful of times. V usage is TRBV6-5 and J usage is TRBJ1-4; D may be TRBD1 (6 bases). V was pared by 6 bases and J by 6 bases, with 14 bases between. The CDR3 has 14 residues. From germline, CDR1 is MNHEY and CDR2 SVGAGI. The CDR3 region has the DNA TGTGCCAGCAGCCAACAGGGCGGGGATGAAAAACTGTTTTTT. This encodes CASSQQGGDEKLFF.

This clone rates as large. This chain connects TRBV10-3 to TRBJ1-2; 7 bases match TRBD1. Per the germline V gene, CDR1 is ENHRY and CDR2 is SYGVKD. CDR3 length: 13 residues. After removal of 6 bases from V and 8 bases from J, the junction contained 9 bases not matched to a gene. This CDR3 reads CAISADRVSGYTF. The CDR3 DNA reads TGTGCCATCAGCGCCGACAGGGTGTCGGGCTACACCTTC.

The V gene is TRBV30, the J gene TRBJ2-1; 7 nucleotides agree with TRBD2. The ends lost 6 bases at V and 0 bases at J; junction bases unmatched: 5. Germline loops: CDR1 GTSNPN, CDR2 SVGIG (reference sequence). The CDR3 sequence is 14 residues long. The CDR3 loop reads CACPRGGSYNEQFF. In DNA form, the CDR3 reads TGTGCCTGCCCTCGCGGGGGCTCCTACAATGAGCAGTTCTTC.

Details on this clone: Relative to the germline gene, one junction end is altered; a read error may explain this. The chain is built from TRBV28 and TRBJ2-1; D possibly matches TRBD1 or TRBD2 (5 bases each). Germline V gene sequence: CDR1 MDHEN, CDR2 SYDVKM. The CDR3 has 14 residues. The CDR3 sequence is CASTLWGWNNEQFF. CDR3 DNA sequence: TGTGCCAGCACTTTATGGGGGTGGAACAATGAGCAGTTCTTC.

This clone turned up a few times. This sequence joins TRBV11-2 and TRBJ1-2, with TRBD1 matching 10 bases. This CDR3 region has 16 residues. In germline, CDR1 is SGHAT, CDR2 FQNNGV. V gave up 5 bases and J gave up 3 bases; unmatched junction bases: 9. The DNA of the CDR3 is TGTGCCAGCAGCGCCGCACCGGGACAGGGGCACTATGGCTACACCTTC. This gives the protein CASSAAPGQGHYGYTF.

This clone was observed a single time. This chain connects TRBV27 to TRBJ2-7; possibly TRBD1 for D (5 bases). The V end lost 3 bases, the J end lost 1 base, and 7 bases lay between the germline ends. Germline CDR1 and CDR2: MNHEY and SMNVEV (reference sequence). This CDR3 is built from 13 residues. CDR3 in DNA: TGTGCCAGCAGTTTCCGACAGTCCTACGAGCAGTACTTC. The encoded protein is CASSFRQSYEQYF.

Note on this clone: The DNA is omitted, as the CDR3 cannot be located on it reliably, and the CDR3 follows TCRdb's listing. This rearrangement joins TRBV1 to TRBJ2-6; the D call TRBD1 from the table was never checked on the DNA. TRBV1 is a pseudogene locus. The CDR3 has 18 residues if both end residues are counted. The CDR3 reads CTSRYSCLCTSRANVLTF.

The J gene is TRBJ2-7, the V gene TRBV7-9; D gene unclear. Germline V gene sequence: CDR1 SEHNR, CDR2 FQNEAQ (reference sequence). The CDR3 has 13 residues. Deletions cut 3 bases from V and 2 bases from J, with 8 bases between. The CDR3 protein is CASSFGLAYEQYF. In nucleotides, the CDR3 is TGTGCCAGCAGCTTCGGCCTTGCCTACGAGCAGTACTTC.

A few counts support this clone. This chain uses TRBV2 with TRBJ1-2; a possible D gene is TRBD1 (6 bases). V shed 4 bases and J shed 0 bases, with 9 bases lying between them. The V gene's germline CDR1 is SNHLY and CDR2 FYNNEI. CDR3 size: 14 residues. CDR3 in amino acids: CASSGDTANYGYTF. The CDR3 DNA reads as TGTGCCAGCAGTGGGGACACAGCTAACTATGGCTACACCTTC. The complete variable domain, with remaining parts taken from reference TRBV2 and TRBJ1-2, reads EPEVTQTPSHQVTQMGQEVILRCVPISNHLYFYWYRQILGQKVEFLVSFYNNEISEKSEIFDDQFSVERPDGSNFTLKIRSTKLEDSAMYFCASSGDTANYGYTFGSGTRLTVV.

This clone rates as large. The rearrangement links TRBV5-1 to TRBJ2-3; D is perhaps TRBD1 or TRBD2 (5 bases each). The CDR3 runs to 14 residues. V was trimmed by 0 bases and J by 13 bases, leaving 18 bases between them. CDR1 and CDR2 from the germline V gene are SGHRS and YFSETQ. CDR3 sequence: CASSLEVGVQGEYF. In DNA form, the CDR3 reads TGCGCCAGCAGCTTGGAGGTTGGAGTTCAGGGAGAGTATTTT.